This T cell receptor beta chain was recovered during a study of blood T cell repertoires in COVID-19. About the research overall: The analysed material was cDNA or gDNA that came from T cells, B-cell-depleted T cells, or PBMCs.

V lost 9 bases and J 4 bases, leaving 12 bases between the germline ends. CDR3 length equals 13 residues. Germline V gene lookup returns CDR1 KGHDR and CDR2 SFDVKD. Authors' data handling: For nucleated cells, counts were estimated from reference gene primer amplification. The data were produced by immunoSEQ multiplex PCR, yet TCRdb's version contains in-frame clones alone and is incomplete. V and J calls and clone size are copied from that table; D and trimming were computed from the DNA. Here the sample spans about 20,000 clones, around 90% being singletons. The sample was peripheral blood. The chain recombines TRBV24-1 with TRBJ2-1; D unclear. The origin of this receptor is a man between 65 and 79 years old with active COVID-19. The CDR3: CATAPSDYNEQFF. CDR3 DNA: TGTGCCACCGCCCCCTCAGATTACAATGAGCAGTTCTTC.